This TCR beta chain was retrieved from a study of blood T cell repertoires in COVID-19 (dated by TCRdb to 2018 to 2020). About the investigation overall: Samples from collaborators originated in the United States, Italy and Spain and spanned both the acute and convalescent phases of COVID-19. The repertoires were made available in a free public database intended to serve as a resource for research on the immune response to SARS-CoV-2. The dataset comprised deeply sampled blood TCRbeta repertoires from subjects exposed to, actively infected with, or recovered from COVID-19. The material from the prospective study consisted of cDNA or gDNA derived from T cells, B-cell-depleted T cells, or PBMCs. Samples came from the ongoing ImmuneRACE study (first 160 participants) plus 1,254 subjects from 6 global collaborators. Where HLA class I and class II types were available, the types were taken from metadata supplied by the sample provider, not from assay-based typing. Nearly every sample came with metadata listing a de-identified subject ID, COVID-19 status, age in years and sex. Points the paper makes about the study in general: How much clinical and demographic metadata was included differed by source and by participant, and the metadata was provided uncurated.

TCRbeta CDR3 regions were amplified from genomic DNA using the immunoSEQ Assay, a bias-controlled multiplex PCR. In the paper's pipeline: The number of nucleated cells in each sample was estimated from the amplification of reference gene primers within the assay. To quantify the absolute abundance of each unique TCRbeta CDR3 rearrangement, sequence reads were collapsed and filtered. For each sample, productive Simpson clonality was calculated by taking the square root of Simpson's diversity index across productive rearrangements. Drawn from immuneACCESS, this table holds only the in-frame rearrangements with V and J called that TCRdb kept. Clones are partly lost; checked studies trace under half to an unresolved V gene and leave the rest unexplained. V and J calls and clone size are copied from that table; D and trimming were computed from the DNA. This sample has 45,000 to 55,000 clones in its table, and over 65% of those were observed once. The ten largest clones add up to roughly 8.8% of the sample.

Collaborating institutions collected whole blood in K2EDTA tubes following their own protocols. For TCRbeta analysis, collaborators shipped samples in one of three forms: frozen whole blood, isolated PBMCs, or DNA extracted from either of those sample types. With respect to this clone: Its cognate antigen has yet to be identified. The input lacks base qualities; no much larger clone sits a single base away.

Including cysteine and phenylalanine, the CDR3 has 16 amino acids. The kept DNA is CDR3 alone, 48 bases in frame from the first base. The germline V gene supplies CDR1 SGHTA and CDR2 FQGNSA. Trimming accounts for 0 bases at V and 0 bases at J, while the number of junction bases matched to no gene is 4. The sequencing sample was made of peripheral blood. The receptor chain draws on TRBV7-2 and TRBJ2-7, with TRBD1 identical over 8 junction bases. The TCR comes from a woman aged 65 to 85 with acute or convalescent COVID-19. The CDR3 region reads CASSLADRVGSYEQYF. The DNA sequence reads TGTGCCAGCAGCTTAGCGGACAGGGTGGGCTCCTACGAGCAGTACTTC.